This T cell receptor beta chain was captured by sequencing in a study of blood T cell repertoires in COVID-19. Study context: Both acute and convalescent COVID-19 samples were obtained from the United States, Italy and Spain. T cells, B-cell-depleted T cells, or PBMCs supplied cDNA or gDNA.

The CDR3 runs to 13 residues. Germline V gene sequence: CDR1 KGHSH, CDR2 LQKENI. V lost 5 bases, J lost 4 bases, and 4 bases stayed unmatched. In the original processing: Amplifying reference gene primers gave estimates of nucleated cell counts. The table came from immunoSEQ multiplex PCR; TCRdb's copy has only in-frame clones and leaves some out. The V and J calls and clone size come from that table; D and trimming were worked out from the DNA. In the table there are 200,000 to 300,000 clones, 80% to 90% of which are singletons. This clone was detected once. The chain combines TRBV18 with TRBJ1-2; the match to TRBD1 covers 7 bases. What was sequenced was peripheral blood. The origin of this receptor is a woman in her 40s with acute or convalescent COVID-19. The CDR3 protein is CASSNRGLYGYTF. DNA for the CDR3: TGTGCCAGCTCAAACAGGGGACTCTATGGCTACACCTTC.